A single sample gave rise to the 20 T cell receptor beta chains below, sequenced in a study of T cell responses to AZD1222 COVID-19 vaccine. The protocol was immunoSEQ multiplex PCR, while the TCRdb copy is restricted to in-frame clones and leaves out a portion. In the table there are 100,000 to 150,000 clones, roughly 90% of which are singletons. The input for sequencing was peripheral blood, taken on day 0 of AZD1222 vaccination. These receptors were obtained from an adult in good health.

The V gene is TRBV5-1, the J gene TRBJ1-2, with D maybe TRBD1 (5 bases). The V end was cut by 4 bases, the J end by 4 bases, with 14 bases between. Germline V gives CDR1 SGHRS, CDR2 YFSETQ. The CDR3 is made up of 14 amino acids. DNA of the CDR3: TGCGCCAGCAGCCAGACGACAGCAGCCTATGGCTACACCTTC. This encodes CASSQTTAAYGYTF.

This sequence joins TRBV5-1 and TRBJ1-2; D not resolved. Germline CDR1 is SGHRS and CDR2 is YFSETQ. The CDR3 runs to 14 residues. V was cut by 3 bases and J by 7 bases, with 16 bases left in between. CDR3 sequence (DNA): TGCGCCAGCAGCTCCAACGCAATCCCCCTTGGCTACACCTTC. The encoded protein is CASSSNAIPLGYTF.

This chain connects TRBV4-2 to TRBJ1-2; maybe TRBD1 (5 bases). Trimming cost V 0 bases and J 4 bases, with 15 bases left between them. Germline CDR1 LGHNA, CDR2 YNFKEQ. The length of the CDR3 is 16 residues. CDR3 coding DNA: TGTGCCAGCAGCCAAGACGAAAGGGGTGGGGGCTATGGCTACACCTTC. Encoded protein: CASSQDERGGGYGYTF.

This CDR3 reads CASSQGQTNEKLFF. CDR3 sequence (DNA): TGTGCCAGCTCACAGGGACAGACAAATGAAAAACTGTTTTTT. The chain combines TRBV18 with TRBJ1-4; 7 bases fit TRBD1. The germline gives CDR1 KGHSH, CDR2 LQKENI. V was clipped by 4 bases and J by 5 bases; unmatched bases: 4. There are 14 residues in the CDR3.

The gene calls are TRBV28 and TRBJ2-1; TRBD1 aligns across 9 bases. CDR1 and CDR2 (germline): MDHEN, SYDVKM. V lost 6 bases and J lost 10; bases outside the gene matches: 10. The CDR3 consists of 14 residues. CDR3 DNA sequence: TGTGCCAGCAGATATGCCGGGACAGGGAACGAGCAGTTCTTC. It encodes CASRYAGTGNEQFF.

The CDR3 nucleotides read TGTGCCAGCAGCTCCATTAGGAATAGGGGGATCAACTATGGCTACACCTTC. This translates into CASSSIRNRGINYGYTF. The chain links TRBV11-2 to TRBJ1-2, with a weak D call TRBD1 (6 bases). The germline CDR1 and CDR2 sequences are SGHAT and FQNNGV. The CDR3 extends over 17 amino acids. V shed 4 bases and J shed 2 bases, with 20 bases lying between them.

This clone was detected a few times. V gene TRBV10-3 combines with J gene TRBJ2-1; D is undetermined. Per germline, CDR1 ENHRY and CDR2 SYGVKD. V lost 3 bases, J lost 4 bases, and 7 bases lay in between. The CDR3 loop spans 13 amino acids. CDR3 residues: CAISESPYNEQFF. The CDR3 nucleotides read TGTGCCATCAGTGAATCCCCATACAATGAGCAGTTCTTC.

V and J are TRBV9 and TRBJ2-2; D may match TRBD1 or TRBD2 (5 bases each). The germline V gene has CDR1 SGDLS and CDR2 YYNGEE. This CDR3 comprises 15 residues. V was pared by 4 bases and J by 1 base, with 11 bases between. The CDR3 reads CASSSRELNTGELFF. The CDR3 region has the DNA TGTGCCAGCAGCTCCAGGGAGCTGAACACCGGGGAGCTGTTTTTT. Using reference TRBV9 and TRBJ2-2 for the parts outside the CDR3, the full variable domain is DSGVTQTPKHLITATGQRVTLRCSPRSGDLSVYWYQQSLDQGLQFLIQYYNGEERAKGNILERFSAQQFPDLHSELNLSSLELGDSALYFCASSSRELNTGELFFGEGSRLTVL.

This clone was detected a few times. The chain couples TRBV7-9 to TRBJ1-2; perhaps TRBD1 as D (6 bases). The CDR3 loop spans 15 amino acids. Germline V gene data show CDR1 as SEHNR and CDR2 as FQNEAQ (reference sequence). Trimming stripped 2 bases from V and 2 bases from J, with 12 bases between. CDR3 in DNA: TGTGCCAGCAGCTTAAGGGGGGAATTAAACTATGGCTACACCTTC. Protein product: CASSLRGELNYGYTF.

This rearrangement joins TRBV6-6 to TRBJ1-4; a possible D gene is TRBD1 (6 bases). CDR1 is MNHNY, CDR2 SVGAGI, per germline (reference sequence). The V end lost 6 bases, the J end lost 2 bases, and 16 bases lay between the germline ends. The CDR3 consists of 16 residues. The chain's CDR3 is CASSLLGGATNEKLFF. For the CDR3, the DNA is TGTGCCAGCAGCCTACTGGGGGGCGCGACTAATGAAAAACTGTTTTTT.

The J gene is TRBJ2-1, the V gene TRBV30, with 8 bases fitting TRBD1. Germline CDR1 and CDR2: GTSNPN and SVGIG (reference sequence). The junction had 2 bases not matched to a gene; V was cut back by 4 bases and J by 6 bases. The CDR3 spans 12 residues. The CDR3, as DNA: TGTGCCTGGACAGGACAGGGCAATGAGCAGTTCTTC. Its translation: CAWTGQGNEQFF.

The J gene is TRBJ1-2, the V gene TRBV3-1 (or the pseudogene TRBV3-2); D remains unclear. The length of the CDR3 is 14 residues. Trimming left V 0 bases short and J 4 bases short, with 9 bases between. Per the germline V gene, CDR1 is LGHDT and CDR2 is YNNKEL (reference sequence). CDR3 sequence reads: CASSQEVQSYGYTF. In DNA form, the CDR3 reads TGTGCCAGCAGCCAAGAAGTACAGAGCTATGGCTACACCTTC.

The rearrangement links TRBV7-3 to TRBJ2-1, with 7 nucleotides matching TRBD2. Per the germline V gene, CDR1 is SGHTA and CDR2 is FQGTGA. The CDR3 has 12 residues. V shed 5 bases and J 15 bases; nucleotides not matched to a gene: 10. DNA of the CDR3: TGTGCCAGCAGCCTGACTAGCACGTTGCTGTTCTTC. Encoded protein: CASSLTSTLLFF.

The rearrangement joins TRBV4-1 to TRBJ1-5, with TRBD1 identical over 9 bases. V lost 8 bases to trimming and J lost 3 bases; unmatched junction nucleotides: 8. The germline V gene has CDR1 MGHRA and CDR2 YSYEKL. The CDR3 consists of 15 residues. Here the CDR3 reads CASAIRDRDNQPQHF. The CDR3 region has the DNA TGCGCCAGCGCTATCCGGGACAGGGACAATCAGCCCCAGCATTTT.

The genes are TRBV11-2 and TRBJ2-7; D is possibly TRBD2 (6 bases). The V and J ends lost 2 bases and 2 bases respectively, with 16 bases between them. This CDR3 comprises 16 residues. Germline V CDR1 and CDR2: SGHAT, FQNNGV. CDR3 nucleotide sequence: TGTGCCAGCAGCTTAATTTACCTAGCGAGAACCTACGAGCAGTACTTC. Amino acids: CASSLIYLARTYEQYF. The whole variable domain, filled in from reference TRBV11-2 and TRBJ2-7, reads EAGVAQSPRYKIIEKRQSVAFWCNPISGHATLYWYQQILGQGPKLLIQFQNNGVVDDSQLPKDRFSAERLKGVDSTLKIQPAKLEDSAVYLCASSLIYLARTYEQYFGPGTRLTVT.

The chain combines TRBV29-1 with TRBJ2-1, with TRBD1 matching 8 bases. This CDR3 comprises 12 residues. J lost 8 bases, V lost 6 bases, and 6 bases had no gene match. Germline V gene data show CDR1 as SQVTM and CDR2 as ANQGSEA. The CDR3 nucleotides are TGCAGCGTCAGGGCAGGGGGCCATGAGCAGTTCTTC. Protein product: CSVRAGGHEQFF.

The V and J genes are TRBV5-6 and TRBJ1-2, with no clear D. V lost 2 bases and J lost 0, with 5 bases in between. The V gene's germline CDR1 is SGHDT and CDR2 YYEEEE. The CDR3 runs 13 residues. The CDR3 sequence: CASSFGSNYGYTF. In DNA, the CDR3 is TGTGCCAGCAGCTTCGGTTCTAACTATGGCTACACCTTC. Combining the CDR3 with reference TRBV5-6 and TRBJ1-2 gives the whole variable domain DAGVTQSPTHLIKTRGQQVTLRCSPKSGHDTVSWYQQALGQGPQFIFQYYEEEERQRGNFPDRFSGHQFPNYSSELNVNALLLGDSALYLCASSFGSNYGYTFGSGTRLTVV.

The chain recombines TRBV28 with TRBJ1-1, with D possibly being TRBD1 (5 bases). Germline V lookup: CDR1 MDHEN, CDR2 SYDVKM. V was clipped by 7 bases and J by 3 bases, with 15 bases between them. This CDR3 has 14 residues. The DNA of the CDR3 is TGTGCCAGCAAGATCGGGGCGGGCGACACTGAAGCTTTCTTT. Amino acid sequence: CASKIGAGDTEAFF.

This clone was seen just once. The V call is TRBV6-1, the J call TRBJ2-5, with 9 bases that match TRBD2. V was clipped by 2 bases and J by 2 bases; unmatched bases: 3. Germline-derived CDR1 and CDR2 are MNHNS and SASEGT. This CDR3 spans 15 amino acids. The CDR3 sequence: CASSEIAGAQETQYF. The CDR3 bases are TGTGCCAGCAGTGAAATAGCGGGAGCTCAAGAGACCCAGTACTTC.

This sequence joins TRBV4-1 and TRBJ1-2, with a tentative D call TRBD1 (6 bases). There are 14 residues in the CDR3. The V gene lost 0 bases and the J gene lost 5 bases, with 10 bases spanning the gap. Germline CDR1 is MGHRA and CDR2 is YSYEKL. CDR3 region: CASSQDWQGYGYTF. The CDR3 nucleotides are TGCGCCAGCAGCCAAGATTGGCAGGGGTATGGCTACACCTTC.